The next 20 T cell receptor beta chains were all read from a single sample in a study of blood T cell repertoires in COVID-19. Assay: immunoSEQ multiplex PCR; the TCRdb copy retains only in-frame clones and omits some. Among about 82,000 clones listed, around four fifths were seen once. The specimen sequenced was peripheral blood. These receptors all come from a man older than 75 with active or convalescent COVID-19.

This clone has just one count. The chain combines TRBV27 with TRBJ2-5; no definite D call. The CDR3 loop spans 15 amino acids. The V and J ends lost 5 bases and 5 bases respectively, with 18 bases between them. Germline V lookup: CDR1 MNHEY, CDR2 SMNVEV (reference sequence). The DNA for the CDR3 is TGTGCCAGCAGTCCGAGACTCACCCGAACGGAGACCCAGTACTTC. Its translation: CASSPRLTRTETQYF.

This chain uses TRBV15 with TRBJ2-1; 10 bases fit TRBD2. V lost 11 bases, J lost 2 bases, and 9 bases stayed unmatched. Per the germline V gene, CDR1 is LNHNV and CDR2 is YYDKDF (reference sequence). The CDR3 spans 15 residues. The CDR3 here is CAFAAGGRAYNEQFF. The CDR3 region has the DNA TGTGCCTTTGCAGCGGGGGGGCGCGCCTACAATGAGCAGTTCTTC.

This clone came up a few times. The junction departs from the called germline gene at one end, perhaps through a read error. The chain couples TRBV7-2 to TRBJ1-1; D perhaps matches TRBD1 (5 bases). Germline V gene lookup returns CDR1 SGHTA and CDR2 FQGNSA. CDR3 length equals 15 residues. The chain's CDR3 is CASSLGQGVTGTSEF. CDR3 nucleotides: TGTGCCAGCAGCTTAGGGCAAGGGGTTACAGGCACGAGCGAGTTT.

The V call is TRBV11-3, the J call TRBJ1-6, with 8 bases fitting TRBD1. Germline lookup yields CDR1 SGHNT and CDR2 YENEEA. Trimming at V came to 5 bases and at J to 5 bases, leaving 8 bases not matched to a gene. The length of the CDR3 is 16 residues. The CDR3 protein is CASSPRTGRDNSPLHF. CDR3 in DNA: TGTGCCAGCAGCCCCCGGACAGGGCGCGATAATTCACCCCTCCACTTT.

The chain has TRBV5-1 and TRBJ2-1; 8 nucleotides align to TRBD1. In germline, CDR1 is SGHRS, CDR2 YFSETQ. V shed 0 bases and J 2 bases; nucleotides not matched to a gene: 1. This CDR3 is built from 15 residues. The CDR3 here is CASSLGTGTYNEQFF. CDR3 DNA sequence: TGCGCCAGCAGCTTGGGGACAGGGACCTACAATGAGCAGTTCTTC.

The rearrangement joins TRBV6-5 to TRBJ1-1; D is undetermined. This CDR3 has 12 residues. Between the trimmed V and J ends, which lost 8 bases and 1 base, there was a span of 8 bases. Germline V CDR1 and CDR2: MNHEY, SVGAGI. This CDR3 reads CASGRQNTEAFF. The CDR3 DNA reads TGTGCCAGCGGGCGTCAGAACACTGAAGCTTTCTTT.

This clone has a count of ten or more. This sequence joins TRBV10-1 and TRBJ1-1; 7 bases line up with TRBD1. V lost 4 bases and J lost 5; bases outside the gene matches: 10. The CDR3 has 15 residues. Germline V gene lookup returns CDR1 WNHNN and CDR2 SYGVQD (reference sequence). The CDR3 protein is CASSVTRGAGTEAFF. CDR3 nucleotides: TGCGCCAGCAGTGTGACCAGGGGGGCAGGGACTGAAGCTTTCTTT.

The chain couples TRBV7-3 to TRBJ1-2; 12 bases agree with TRBD1. Germline CDR1 reads SGHTA; CDR2 reads FQGTGA. This CDR3 is 14 amino acids long. The V gene end was trimmed by 5 bases and the J gene end by 6 bases; junction bases not matched to a gene: 4. This chain's CDR3 is CASSTGQGANGYTF. CDR3 bases: TGTGCCAGCAGCACGGGACAGGGGGCGAATGGCTACACCTTC.

This clone was counted a single time. The genes are TRBV30 and TRBJ2-5; TRBD2 matches 7 bases. CDR3 length: 12 residues. The V segment lost 7 bases and the J segment 2 bases; nucleotides outside the gene matches: 4. Germline CDR1 reads GTSNPN; CDR2 reads SVGIG (reference sequence). The DNA for the CDR3 is TGTGCCTACCTAGCGGCTCAAGAGACCCAGTACTTC. As protein: CAYLAAQETQYF.

The gene calls are TRBV3-1 (or the pseudogene TRBV3-2) and TRBJ1-6, with 7 bases identical to TRBD1. The CDR3 has 15 amino acids. Germline CDR1 reads LGHDT; CDR2 reads YNNKEL (reference sequence). V shed 1 base and J 8 bases; nucleotides not matched to a gene: 5. This CDR3 is CASSQVRQGDSPLHF. For the CDR3, the DNA is TGTGCCAGCAGCCAAGTAAGACAGGGTGATTCACCCCTCCACTTT.

This clone turned up a few times. The chain couples TRBV28 to TRBJ1-3; D is ambiguous. Looked up from germline, CDR1 is MDHEN and CDR2 is SYDVKM. This CDR3 contains 13 residues. V lost 3 bases to trimming and J lost 5 bases, with 8 bases between them. Written as DNA, the CDR3 is TGTGCCAGCAGTTTGGTATCTAGAAACACCATATATTTT. This gives the protein CASSLVSRNTIYF.

This clone was observed once. The chain couples TRBV5-1 to TRBJ1-1; D may be TRBD1 (5 bases). The CDR3 is 14 residues long. The germline V and J ends were trimmed by 3 bases and 4 bases, with 13 bases remaining between them. Looked up from germline, CDR1 is SGHRS and CDR2 is YFSETQ. As DNA, the CDR3 is TGCGCCAGCAGCTCAGGGCAGGGTTTCACTGAAGCTTTCTTT. It specifies CASSSGQGFTEAFF.

This chain's CDR3 is CASSIGLRVGTEAFF. The CDR3 coding sequence is TGTGCCAGTAGTATTGGTCTCAGGGTTGGCACTGAAGCTTTCTTT. The rearrangement uses TRBV19 and TRBJ1-1; possible D gene TRBD1, 5 bases. This CDR3 is built from 15 residues. Germline-derived CDR1 and CDR2 are LNHDA and SQIVND (reference sequence). V dropped 3 bases and J dropped 4 bases, with 15 bases sitting between them.

The genes are TRBV11-2 and TRBJ2-1; D perhaps matches TRBD2 (6 bases). The germline CDR1 and CDR2 sequences are SGHAT and FQNNGV. Trimming took 10 bases from V and 7 from J, leaving 17 bases between them. CDR3 length: 13 residues. The CDR3 is CATHKGRGNEQFF. CDR3 nucleotides: TGTGCCACCCACAAGGGGCGGGGAAATGAGCAGTTCTTC.

The chain joins TRBV21-1 to TRBJ1-5; the DNA was not used to check the table's D call, TRBD1. TRBV21-1 is flagged as a pseudogene. The CDR3 is 13 residues long. The CDR3: CASSICGHQPQHF. Here the CDR3 DNA reads TGTGCCAGCAGCATCTGTGGGCATCAGCCCCAGCATTTT.

This chain's CDR3 is CASSQTGGPYEQYV. The CDR3 DNA follows: TGTGCCAGCAGCCAAACCGGGGGTCCCTACGAGCAGTACGTC. This rearrangement joins TRBV6-5 to TRBJ2-7; maybe TRBD2 (6 bases). Germline V CDR1 and CDR2: MNHEY, SVGAGI. Trimming removed 6 bases at V and 2 bases at J, with 14 bases between. The CDR3 is 14 amino acids.

This chain joins TRBV5-5 and TRBJ2-7; 7 bases agree with TRBD2. The trim removed 0 bases at V and 3 bases at J, leaving 6 bases unmatched. From germline, CDR1 is SGHKS and CDR2 YYEKEE (reference sequence). The CDR3 is made up of 15 amino acids. The CDR3 sequence is CASSLAASGNYEQYV. The CDR3 DNA follows: TGTGCCAGCAGCTTGGCGGCTAGCGGTAACTACGAGCAGTACGTC.

The V gene is TRBV15, the J gene TRBJ1-2; D call uncertain. Germline values: CDR1 LNHNV, CDR2 YYDKDF (reference sequence). The CDR3 loop spans 15 amino acids. Trimming removed 0 bases at V and 0 bases at J, with 8 bases between. This CDR3 reads CATSRDGEANYGYTF. In DNA, the CDR3 is TGTGCCACCAGCAGAGATGGAGAAGCTAACTATGGCTACACCTTC.

The genes are TRBV10-3 and TRBJ2-3, with TRBD2 matching 15 bases. V was pared by 6 bases and J by 0 bases, with 13 bases of the junction left unmatched. The germline V gene has CDR1 ENHRY and CDR2 SYGVKD. The length of the CDR3 is 20 residues. The CDR3 protein is CAIRGGPGLAGGPSTDTQYF. As DNA, the CDR3 is TGTGCCATCAGGGGGGGACCGGGACTAGCGGGAGGCCCTAGCACAGATACGCAGTATTTT.

The chain links TRBV30 to TRBJ1-1; a possible D gene is TRBD1 (6 bases). The length of the CDR3 is 11 residues. CDR1 and CDR2 from the germline V gene are GTSNPN and SVGIG (reference sequence). Trimming cost V 2 bases and J 10 bases, with 11 bases left between them. CDR3 nucleotides: TGTGCCTGGAGTTTACAGGGAGTAGCTTTCTTT. As protein: CAWSLQGVAFF.